This paragraph reports one T cell receptor (beta chain). Its antigen remains undetermined. Per-base quality was not reported, and no clone a single base away is much larger than it. According to the germline V gene, CDR1 reads SGHTA and CDR2 reads FQGTGA. V is cut back by 5 bases and J by 4 bases, with 11 bases in the junction unmatched. The CDR3 holds 15 amino acids from the cysteine to the phenylalanine. Only the CDR3 portion is preserved as DNA: 45 bases, with reading frame beginning at the first base. This specimen belongs to a study of cytomegalovirus exposure and HLA in healthy donors (TCRdb year 2017). Context from the whole study: In an earlier analysis of 550 to 750 of the donors, 276 Gb of sequence data and approximately 120 million unique TCR beta sequences from roughly 180 million T cells were reported. Typing coverage differed by locus: A, B, C, DRB1 and DQB1 were typed in about 620-630 donors, DQA1 in about 550, DPA1 in around 610, and DPB1 in just under 480. An early release covering approximately 600 HLA-typed donors comprised about 300 gigabases of sequencing data and around 85 million unique TCR sequences. A later genetic analysis took genome-wide SNP genotypes for 398 of the 666 donors and used that subset as a discovery cohort. Among almost 400 genotyped donors of the cohort, an average of approximately 240,000 unique TCR beta nucleotide sequences were sequenced per donor, roughly 20% of them non-productive. In an earlier analysis of roughly 580 of the donors, high-throughput TCR beta sequencing was used to judge whether each TCR beta V gene segment behaved as functional or pseudogenic. To predict cytomegalovirus infection status, the study brought together high-throughput TCR immunosequencing, statistical association of individual TCRs with disease status, and machine learning. Rather than drawing on any new phenotypic data, the later analysis identified candidate immune exposures from TCR beta sequences and the way those sequences occurred across donors. A few DR-DQ haplotypes were treated as single units for association and clustering because of strong linkage in the cohort. Class I and class II HLA loci were covered by the typing at four-digit resolution. A later analysis re-examined previously published TCR beta repertoires from over 500 donors and added high-resolution HLA genotyping to investigate patterns of TCR occurrence. Along with the roughly 670-subject first cohort, a separate validation cohort of over a hundred different subjects was used. All discovery cohort repertoires had been generated on a single sequencing platform. Alongside the repertoire data, information on donor age, sex, ethnicity and CMV serostatus was compiled. The study aimed to test whether cataloging public T cell receptors could reveal signatures of past pathogen exposure. Of the approximately 400 genotyped donors, 81% fell in the genetic ancestry cluster associated with self-reported Caucasian donors. The study profiled the T cell repertoires of approximately 700 subjects by immunosequencing and related them to cytomegalovirus serostatus. General conclusions and limits of the study: Compared with the roughly 710-donor mean, donors in an Asian-associated ancestry cluster had fewer N-insertions in productive TCRs, according to a later genetic analysis. HLA typing was unavailable for some donors at each locus, so association tests used only the typed subset. A further reported finding was that TCR beta sequences accurately predicted the HLA-A and HLA-B alleles for most subjects in the first cohort. In a later analysis, several top co-occurrence clusters were reported to appear linked to parvovirus B19, influenza, CMV and Epstein-Barr virus. Linkage disequilibrium might explain the correlated functional status among segregating V segments, but an unknown experimental factor could not be ruled out. Roughly 15 rarely observed V segments, including chromosome 9 orphons, were excluded from the earlier analysis of several hundred of the donors because counts were too low. The authors suggested that the approach could potentially be generalized to other disease states and immunological phenotypes. When HLA alleles, especially DR and DQ, strongly co-occurred, attributing TCR associations to individual alleles was difficult. A few of the identified cytomegalovirus-associated TCR beta chains were confirmed in vitro to be specific for cytomegalovirus antigens. According to a later analysis, TCR association rates differed among HLA loci, with DRB1 alleles showing the most associated TCRs and HLA-C alleles showing the fewest. In a later genetic analysis, a missense DCLRE1C variant was associated with V-gene and J-gene trimming of TCR beta chains, and the association was replicated in an independent cohort. CMV serostatus was the only immune exposure information available for the cohort. The classifier was reported to diagnose cytomegalovirus status with high specificity and sensitivity in both the original and validation cohorts. The presence/absence analyses assumed that sequencing depth was roughly uniform across donors, and that assumption may not be true. Some IMGT-functional V segments, including TRBV6-2 and TRBV6-3, could not be distinguished by the 87-base-pair reads and were therefore excluded. The study listed 170 or so TCR beta chains as associated with cytomegalovirus. In this cohort, only TCR beta chains were sequenced, and detectable features were limited by the absence of alpha or paired-chain data. In a later analysis, HLA-associated TCR beta chains showed more clonal expansion and lower generation probabilities than non-associated chains that were equally common. A group of highly shared sequence variants was considered likely to be a technical artifact of the sequencing pipeline. Most CMV-associated TCR beta chains appeared to be HLA-restricted in a later analysis, and the HLA associations seemed to be driven largely by CMV exposure. Specific HLA alleles were associated with about 17,000 TCR beta sequences at a false discovery rate of 0.05 in a later analysis. Most TCR sequences were seen in very few donors, while some public TCRs were found in many individuals. In an earlier analysis of fewer than 700 of the donors, most TCR beta V segments appeared in productive rearrangements about 90% or about 30% of the time, broadly matching IMGT annotations.

The cohort comprised 710 or so healthy bone marrow donors. At the time of sampling, every cohort member was nominally healthy, though immune exposures that went unrecorded were likely present. The donor tested CMV seropositive, placing the donor among the 290 or so seropositive members of the cohort. Every donor gave a peripheral blood sample, and the peripheral blood mononuclear cells from that sample were used for TCR beta sequencing. The Qiagen DNeasy Blood Extraction Kit was used to extract genomic DNA from the blood cell samples. Library preparation employed the immunoSEQ multiplex PCR assay. The multiplex PCR relied on a mix of 60 forward primers for TCR Vbeta segments and 13 reverse primers for TCR Jbeta segments. The CDR3 region of rearranged TCR beta genes was amplified from genomic DNA with a multiplex PCR assay. The amplified TCR beta libraries were sequenced on the Illumina HiSeq System as 87-base-pair reads. On the authors' methods: Across the 666 repertoires, a later analysis counted tens of millions of unique TCR beta chains, approximately 10 million of which were shared by at least two donors. A nearest-neighbor algorithm error-corrected the raw reads and collapsed the reads into unique sequences, merging closely related sequences to remove PCR and sequencing errors. Alignment of CDR3 sequences to IMGT reference sequences was used to assign V, D and J gene segments. For a sequence to be retained, a match of at least six nucleotides to both a V gene segment and a J gene segment was required. A rearrangement was called productive if the CDR3 had no stop codons and remained in frame with V and J, and every other rearrangement was called non-productive. Following IMGT convention, CDR3 was defined as the stretch from the second conserved V-encoded cysteine to the conserved J-encoded phenylalanine. In an earlier analysis of roughly 580 of the donors, sequences lacking an unambiguous match to a single V gene segment were excluded. An earlier analysis of several hundred of the donors classified V segments as functional when productive rearrangements were above 56.7% and as segregating when the standard deviation between donors was above 5%. A statistical classification framework was developed to diagnose cytomegalovirus status using the catalog of TCR beta chain sequences. In a later analysis, TCR nucleotide sequences were compared against IMGT/GENE-DB human TR gene sequences so that V and J genes could be assigned. A later analysis assigned CDR3 sequences and most-parsimonious VDJ recombination scenarios with the TCRdist pipeline. A later analysis defined each TCR beta chain by its CDR3 amino acid sequence plus V-gene family, and excluded reads lacking a unique V-gene family. As a way to deal with suspected cross-contamination and a sequencing artifact, a later analysis dropped approximately 570 nucleotide sequences that were highly shared and had low generation probability. In a later analysis, a clonal expansion index for each public chain was calculated from normalized within-repertoire ranks of inferred template counts. Generation probabilities in a later analysis came from a VDJ recombination model fitted to out-of-frame rearrangements, and those results were checked against IGoR. Hypergeometric tests were used in a later analysis to score TCR-TCR, TCR-HLA and TCR-CMV co-occurrence, with a repertoire-size bias correction applied to the TCR pairs. To estimate false discovery rates, a later analysis permuted the HLA or CMV assignments 20 times. In a later analysis, co-occurring TCRs were grouped using DBSCAN, and TCRdist sequence similarity was added for clustering within HLA-allele-positive subsets. Repertoires with fewer than 30,000 or more than 120,000 public chains were left out of co-occurrence clustering, as were four to six repertoires with anomalous nucleotide sharing. In its TCRdb copy, this immuneACCESS table keeps in-frame sequences only and misses some clones. Where compared with another copy, unresolved V genes explain less than half of these, and the others have no known cause. That table gives V, J and clone size, and the DNA gave D and trimming. Recorded for this sample are roughly 68,000 clones; 65% to 80% of them occurred a single time. The ten most abundant clones make up about a fifth of the sample.

The chain was built from TRBV7-3 and TRBJ2-7, with TRBD2 identical over 7 junction bases. The specimen sequenced was PBMCs. This sequence was found in a man aged 40-55 years in good health and CMV-seropositive. Here is the DNA: TGTGCCAGCAGCCCCCCTGCGGGGGTAAAATACGAGCAGTACTTC. Its translation is CASSPPAGVKYEQYF.